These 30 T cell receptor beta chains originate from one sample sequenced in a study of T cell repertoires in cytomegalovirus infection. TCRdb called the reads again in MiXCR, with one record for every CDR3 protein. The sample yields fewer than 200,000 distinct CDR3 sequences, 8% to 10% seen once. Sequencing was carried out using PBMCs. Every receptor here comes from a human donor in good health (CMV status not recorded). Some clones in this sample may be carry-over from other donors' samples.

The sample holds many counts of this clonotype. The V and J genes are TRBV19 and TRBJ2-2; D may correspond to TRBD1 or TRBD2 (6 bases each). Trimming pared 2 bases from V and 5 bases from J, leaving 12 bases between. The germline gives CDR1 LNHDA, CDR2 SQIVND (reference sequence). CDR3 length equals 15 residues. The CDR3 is CASSISGGRTGELFF. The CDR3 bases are TGTGCCAGTAGTATATCCGGGGGCCGGACCGGGGAGCTGTTTTTT. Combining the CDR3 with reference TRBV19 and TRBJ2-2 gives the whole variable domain DGGITQSPKYLFRKEGQNVTLSCEQNLNHDAMYWYRQDPGQGLRLIYYSQIVNDFQKGDIAEGYSVSREKKESFPLTVTSAQKNPTAFYLCASSISGGRTGELFFGEGSRLTVL.

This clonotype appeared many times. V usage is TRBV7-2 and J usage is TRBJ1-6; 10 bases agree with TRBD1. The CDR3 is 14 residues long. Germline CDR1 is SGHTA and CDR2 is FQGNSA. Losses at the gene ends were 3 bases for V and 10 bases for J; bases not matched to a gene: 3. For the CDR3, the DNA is TGTGCCAGCAGCTTGACAGGGGGCGGCTCACCCCTCCACTTT. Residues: CASSLTGGGSPLHF.

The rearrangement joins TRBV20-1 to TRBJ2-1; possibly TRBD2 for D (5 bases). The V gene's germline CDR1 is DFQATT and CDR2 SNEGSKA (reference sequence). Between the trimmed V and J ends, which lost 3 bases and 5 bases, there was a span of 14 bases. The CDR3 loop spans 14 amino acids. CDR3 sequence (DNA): TGCAGTGCTAGGGAATTCACTAGAAACAATGAGCAGTTCTTC. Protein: CSAREFTRNNEQFF.

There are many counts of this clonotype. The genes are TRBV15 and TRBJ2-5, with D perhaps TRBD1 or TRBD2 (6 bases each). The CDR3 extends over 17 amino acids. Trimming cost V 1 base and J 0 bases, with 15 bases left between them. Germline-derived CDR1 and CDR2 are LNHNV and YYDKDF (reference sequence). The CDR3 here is CATSRGGASSYQETQYF. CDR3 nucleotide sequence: TGTGCCACCAGCAGAGGGGGGGCGAGTTCGTACCAAGAGACCCAGTACTTC. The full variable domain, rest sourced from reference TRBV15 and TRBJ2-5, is DAMVIQNPRYQVTQFGKPVTLSCSQTLNHNVMYWYQQKSSQAPKLLFHYYDKDFNNEADTPDNFQSRRPNTSFCFLDIRSPGLGDTAMYLCATSRGGASSYQETQYFGPGTRLLVL.

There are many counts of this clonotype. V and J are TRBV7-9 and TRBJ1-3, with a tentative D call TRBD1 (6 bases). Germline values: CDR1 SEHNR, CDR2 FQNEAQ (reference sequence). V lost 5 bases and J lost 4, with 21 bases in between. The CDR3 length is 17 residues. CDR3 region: CASSPPGGGAPGNTIYF. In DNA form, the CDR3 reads TGTGCCAGCAGCCCCCCCGGGGGGGGGGCGCCCGGAAACACCATATATTTT.

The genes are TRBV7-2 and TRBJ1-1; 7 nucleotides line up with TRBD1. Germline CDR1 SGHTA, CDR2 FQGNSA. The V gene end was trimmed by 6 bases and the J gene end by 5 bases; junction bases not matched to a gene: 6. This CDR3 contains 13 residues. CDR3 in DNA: TGTGCCAGCAGTCGGCCGGGACAGACTGAAGCTTTCTTT. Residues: CASSRPGQTEAFF.

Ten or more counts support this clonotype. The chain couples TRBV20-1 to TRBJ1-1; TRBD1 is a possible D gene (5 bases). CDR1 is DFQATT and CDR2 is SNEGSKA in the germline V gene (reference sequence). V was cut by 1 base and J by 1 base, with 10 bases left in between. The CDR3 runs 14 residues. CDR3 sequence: CSARGGGSNTEAFF. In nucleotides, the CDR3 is TGCAGTGCTAGAGGGGGCGGGTCGAACACTGAAGCTTTCTTT.

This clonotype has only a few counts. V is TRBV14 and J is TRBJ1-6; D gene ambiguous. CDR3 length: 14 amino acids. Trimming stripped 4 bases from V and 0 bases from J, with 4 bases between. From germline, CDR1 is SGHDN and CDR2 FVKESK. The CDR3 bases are TGTGCCAGCAGCCGGAGCTCCTATAATTCACCCCTCCACTTT. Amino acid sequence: CASSRSSYNSPLHF.

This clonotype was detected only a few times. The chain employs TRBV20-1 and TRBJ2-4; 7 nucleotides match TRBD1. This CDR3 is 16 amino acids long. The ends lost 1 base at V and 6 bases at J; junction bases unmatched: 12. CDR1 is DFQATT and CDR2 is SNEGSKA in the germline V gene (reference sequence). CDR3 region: CSARGLLRTGTNIQYF. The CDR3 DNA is TGCAGTGCTAGAGGCTTATTAAGGACAGGAACAAACATTCAGTACTTC.

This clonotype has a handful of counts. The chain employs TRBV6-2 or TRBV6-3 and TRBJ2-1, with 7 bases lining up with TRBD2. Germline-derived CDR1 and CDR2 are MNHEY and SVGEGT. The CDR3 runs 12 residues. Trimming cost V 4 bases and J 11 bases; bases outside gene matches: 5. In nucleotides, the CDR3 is TGTGCCAGCAGTTGGGGAGGGGAGAAGCAGTTCTTC. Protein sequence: CASSWGGEKQFF.

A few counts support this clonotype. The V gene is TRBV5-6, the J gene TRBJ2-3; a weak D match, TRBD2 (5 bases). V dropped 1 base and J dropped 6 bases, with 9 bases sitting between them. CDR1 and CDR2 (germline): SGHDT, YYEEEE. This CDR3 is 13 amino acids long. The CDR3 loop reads CASSLSPGDTQYF. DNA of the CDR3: TGTGCCAGCAGCTTGTCTCCGGGGGATACGCAGTATTTT. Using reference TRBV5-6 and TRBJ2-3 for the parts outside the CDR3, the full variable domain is DAGVTQSPTHLIKTRGQQVTLRCSPKSGHDTVSWYQQALGQGPQFIFQYYEEEERQRGNFPDRFSGHQFPNYSSELNVNALLLGDSALYLCASSLSPGDTQYFGPGTRLTVL.

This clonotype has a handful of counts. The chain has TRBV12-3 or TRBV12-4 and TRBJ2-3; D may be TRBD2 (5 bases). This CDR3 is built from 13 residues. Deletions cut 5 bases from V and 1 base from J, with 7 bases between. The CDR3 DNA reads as TGTGCCAGCAGTGATAGCGGCACAGATACGCAGTATTTT. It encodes CASSDSGTDTQYF.

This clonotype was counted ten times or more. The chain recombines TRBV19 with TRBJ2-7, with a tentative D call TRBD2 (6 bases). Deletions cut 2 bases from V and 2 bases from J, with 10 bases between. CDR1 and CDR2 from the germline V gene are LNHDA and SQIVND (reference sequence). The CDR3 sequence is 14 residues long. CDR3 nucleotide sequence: TGTGCCAGTAGTATACCTGGCGGGACCTACGAGCAGTACTTC. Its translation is CASSIPGGTYEQYF. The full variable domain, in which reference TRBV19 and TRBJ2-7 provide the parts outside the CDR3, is DGGITQSPKYLFRKEGQNVTLSCEQNLNHDAMYWYRQDPGQGLRLIYYSQIVNDFQKGDIAEGYSVSREKKESFPLTVTSAQKNPTAFYLCASSIPGGTYEQYFGPGTRLTVT.

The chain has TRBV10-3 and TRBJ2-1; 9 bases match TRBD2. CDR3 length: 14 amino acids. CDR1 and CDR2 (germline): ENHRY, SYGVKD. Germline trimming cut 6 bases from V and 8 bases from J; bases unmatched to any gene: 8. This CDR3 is CAIRASGEIHEQFF. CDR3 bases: TGTGCCATCAGAGCTAGCGGGGAGATCCATGAGCAGTTCTTC.

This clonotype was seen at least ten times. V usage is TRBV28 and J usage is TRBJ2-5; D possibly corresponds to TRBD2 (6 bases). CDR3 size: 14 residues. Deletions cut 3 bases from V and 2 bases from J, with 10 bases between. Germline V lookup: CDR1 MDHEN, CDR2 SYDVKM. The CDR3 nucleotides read TGTGCCAGCAGTTTCTTCGGGGGTCAAGAGACCCAGTACTTC. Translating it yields CASSFFGGQETQYF.

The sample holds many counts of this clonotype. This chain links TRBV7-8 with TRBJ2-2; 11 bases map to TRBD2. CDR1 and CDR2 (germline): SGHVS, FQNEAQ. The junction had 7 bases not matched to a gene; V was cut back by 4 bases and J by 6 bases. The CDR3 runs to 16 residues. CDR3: CASSSRTSGFAGELFF. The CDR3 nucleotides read TGTGCCAGCAGCTCTCGGACTAGCGGGTTCGCCGGGGAGCTGTTTTTT.

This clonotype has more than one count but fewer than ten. CDR3 in DNA: TGTGCCAGCAGCCCCCGGAGGGTGGTTCAAGAGACCCAGTACTTC. Translation: CASSPRRVVQETQYF. J is TRBJ2-5 and V is TRBV7-9, with D perhaps TRBD2 (6 bases). CDR1 and CDR2 from the germline V gene are SEHNR and FQNEAQ (reference sequence). Between the trimmed V and J ends, which lost 5 bases and 2 bases, there was a span of 15 bases. The CDR3 sequence is 15 residues long.

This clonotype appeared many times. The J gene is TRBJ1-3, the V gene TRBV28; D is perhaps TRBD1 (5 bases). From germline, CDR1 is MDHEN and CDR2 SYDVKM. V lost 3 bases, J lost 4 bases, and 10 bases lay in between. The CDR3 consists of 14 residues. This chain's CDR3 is CASSFPGRGNTIYF. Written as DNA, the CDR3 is TGTGCCAGCAGTTTTCCAGGGAGAGGAAACACCATATATTTT.

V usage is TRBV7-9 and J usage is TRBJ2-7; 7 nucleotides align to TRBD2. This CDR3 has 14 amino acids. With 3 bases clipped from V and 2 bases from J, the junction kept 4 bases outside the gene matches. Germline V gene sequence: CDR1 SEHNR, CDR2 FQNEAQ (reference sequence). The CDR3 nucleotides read TGTGCCAGCAGCTTTGGAGGGAGGGCCTACGAGCAGTACTTC. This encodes CASSFGGRAYEQYF.

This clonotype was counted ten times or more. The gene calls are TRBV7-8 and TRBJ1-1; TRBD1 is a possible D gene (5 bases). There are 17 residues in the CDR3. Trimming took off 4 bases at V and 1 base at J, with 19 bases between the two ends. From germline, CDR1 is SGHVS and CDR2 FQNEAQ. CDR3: CASSYIAGTFSNTEAFF. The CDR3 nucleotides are TGTGCCAGCAGCTACATAGCAGGGACTTTCTCGAACACTGAAGCTTTCTTT.

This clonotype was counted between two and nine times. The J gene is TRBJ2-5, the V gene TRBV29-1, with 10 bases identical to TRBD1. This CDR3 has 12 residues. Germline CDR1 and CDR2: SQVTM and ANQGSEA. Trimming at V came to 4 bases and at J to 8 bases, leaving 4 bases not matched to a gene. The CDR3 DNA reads TGCAGCGTTGTTGGACAGGGGGAAACCCAGTACTTC. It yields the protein CSVVGQGETQYF.

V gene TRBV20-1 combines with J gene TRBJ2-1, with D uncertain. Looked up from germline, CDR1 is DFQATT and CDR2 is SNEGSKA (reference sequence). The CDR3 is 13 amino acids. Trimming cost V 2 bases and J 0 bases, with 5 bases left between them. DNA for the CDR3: TGCAGTGCTAGAACCCCCTCCTACAATGAGCAGTTCTTC. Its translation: CSARTPSYNEQFF.

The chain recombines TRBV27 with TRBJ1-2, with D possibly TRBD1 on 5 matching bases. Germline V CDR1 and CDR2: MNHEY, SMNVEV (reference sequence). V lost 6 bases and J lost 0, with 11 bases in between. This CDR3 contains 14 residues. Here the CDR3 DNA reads TGTGCCAGCAGAAACCAGGGAGCTAACTATGGCTACACCTTC. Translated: CASRNQGANYGYTF.

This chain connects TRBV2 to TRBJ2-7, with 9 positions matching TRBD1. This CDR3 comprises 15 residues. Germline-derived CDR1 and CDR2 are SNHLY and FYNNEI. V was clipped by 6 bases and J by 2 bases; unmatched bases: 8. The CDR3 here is CASRERTGDPYEQYF. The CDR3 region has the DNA TGTGCCAGCAGGGAAAGGACAGGGGACCCCTACGAGCAGTACTTC.

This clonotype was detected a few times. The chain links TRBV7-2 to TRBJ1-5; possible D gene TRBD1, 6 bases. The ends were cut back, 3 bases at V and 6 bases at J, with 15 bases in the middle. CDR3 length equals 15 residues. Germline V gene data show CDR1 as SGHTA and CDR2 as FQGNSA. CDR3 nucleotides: TGTGCCAGCAGCTTCGGGGGCTCTACGTTTCAGCCCCAGCATTTT. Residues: CASSFGGSTFQPQHF.

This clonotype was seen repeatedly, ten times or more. CDR3: CASSLAWGYTF. In nucleotides, the CDR3 is TGTGCCAGCAGCTTAGCTTGGGGCTACACCTTC. V gene TRBV7-2 combines with J gene TRBJ1-2; no reliable D call. In germline, CDR1 is SGHTA, CDR2 FQGNSA. V was trimmed by 0 bases and J by 8 bases, leaving 4 bases between them. The CDR3 consists of 11 residues.

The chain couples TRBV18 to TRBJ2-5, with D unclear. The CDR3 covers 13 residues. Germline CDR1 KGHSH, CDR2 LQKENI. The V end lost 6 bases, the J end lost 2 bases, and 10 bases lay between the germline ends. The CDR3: CASSSSRQETQYF. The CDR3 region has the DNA TGTGCCAGCTCCTCTAGTCGACAAGAGACCCAGTACTTC. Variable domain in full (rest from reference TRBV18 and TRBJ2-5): NAGVMQNPRHLVRRRGQEARLRCSPMKGHSHVYWYRQLPEEGLKFMVYLQKENIIDESGMPKERFSAEFPKEGPSILRIQQVVRGDSAAYFCASSSSRQETQYFGPGTRLLVL.

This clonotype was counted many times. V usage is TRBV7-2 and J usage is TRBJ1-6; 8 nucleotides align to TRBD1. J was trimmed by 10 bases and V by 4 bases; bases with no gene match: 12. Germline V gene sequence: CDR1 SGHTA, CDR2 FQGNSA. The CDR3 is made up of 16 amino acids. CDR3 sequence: CASSSGVPQGGSPLHF. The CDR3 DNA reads TGTGCCAGCAGCTCCGGAGTCCCACAGGGGGGCTCACCCCTCCACTTT.

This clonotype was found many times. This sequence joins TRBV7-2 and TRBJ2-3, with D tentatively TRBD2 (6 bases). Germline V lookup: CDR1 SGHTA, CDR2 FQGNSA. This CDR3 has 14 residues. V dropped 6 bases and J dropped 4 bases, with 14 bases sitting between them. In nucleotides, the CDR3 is TGTGCCAGCAGGGGGGGTAGCTCCGCAGATACGCAGTATTTT. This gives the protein CASRGGSSADTQYF. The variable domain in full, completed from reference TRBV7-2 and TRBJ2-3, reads GAGVSQSPSNKVTEKGKDVELRCDPISGHTALYWYRQSLGQGLEFLIYFQGNSAPDKSGLPSDRFSAERTGGSVSTLTIQRTQQEDSAVYLCASRGGSSADTQYFGPGTRLTVL.

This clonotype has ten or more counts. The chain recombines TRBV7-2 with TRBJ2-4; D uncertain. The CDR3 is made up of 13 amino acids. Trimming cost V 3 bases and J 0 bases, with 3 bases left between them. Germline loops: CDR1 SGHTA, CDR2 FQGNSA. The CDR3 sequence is CASSLEAKNIQYF. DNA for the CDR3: TGTGCCAGCAGCTTGGAAGCCAAAAACATTCAGTACTTC.